Listed here are 31 T cell receptor beta chains from one sample, sequenced in a study of OX40 agonist ivuxolimab in advanced cancers. TCRdb keeps only in-frame clones here, not all; method: immunoSEQ multiplex PCR. The sample records 45,000 to 50,000 clones, around nine tenths being singletons. This specimen consisted of CD4+ or CD8+ T cells sorted from blood, obtained in a trial of the OX40 agonist ivuxolimab. These receptors were taken from an adult with an advanced solid tumor such as melanoma, head and neck, liver or kidney cancer.

Comments on this clone: The same CDR3 also results from other DNA sequences found in this sample. The rearrangement joins TRBV6-5 to TRBJ2-1, with D hard to call. The V and J ends lost 8 bases and 0 bases respectively, with 8 bases between them. In germline, CDR1 is MNHEY, CDR2 SVGAGI. This CDR3 region has 13 residues. In DNA form, the CDR3 reads TGTGCCAGCTCGCTGAGCTCCTACAATGAGCAGTTCTTC. Translated, it gives CASSLSSYNEQFF.

The chain employs TRBV12-1 and TRBJ1-5. TRBV12-1 is a documented pseudogene. CDR3 length: 12 amino acids. CDR3 nucleotide sequence: TGTGCCAGCGGCCCGATTAGTCAGCCCCAGCATTTT. It is translated as CASGPISQPQHF.

Written as DNA, the CDR3 is TGTGCCAGCAGCTTGGAGGGGGGGCCCAAGAATGAGCAGTTCTTC. This gives the protein CASSLEGGPKNEQFF. The chain is built from TRBV9 and TRBJ2-1, with D possibly TRBD2 on 7 matching bases. V lost 4 bases, J lost 7 bases, and 18 bases lay in between. Germline-derived CDR1 and CDR2 are SGDLS and YYNGEE. This CDR3 comprises 15 residues.

The chain is built from TRBV13 and TRBJ2-2; D is unresolved. This CDR3 has 15 amino acids. Trimming cost V 8 bases and J 0 bases, with 13 bases left between them. Germline V gene sequence: CDR1 PRHDT, CDR2 FYEKMQ (reference sequence). The CDR3 bases are TGTGCCAGCTCTGTATCGGAGCCGAACACCGGGGAGCTGTTTTTT. This codes for CASSVSEPNTGELFF.

The V and J genes are TRBV15 and TRBJ2-7, with D possibly being TRBD1 (6 bases). From germline, CDR1 is LNHNV and CDR2 YYDKDF (reference sequence). This CDR3 comprises 15 residues. The ends were cut back, 3 bases at V and 3 bases at J, with 15 bases in the middle. CDR3: CATSSVRDTYYEQYF. In nucleotides, the CDR3 is TGTGCCACCAGCAGCGTCCGGGACACCTACTACGAGCAGTACTTC.

The rearrangement uses TRBV4-1 and TRBJ2-3, with a possible D match to TRBD1 (6 bases). This CDR3 has 14 amino acids. Per the germline V gene, CDR1 is MGHRA and CDR2 is YSYEKL. V was shortened by 4 bases and J by 2 bases, with 10 bases between the two germline ends. In DNA form, the CDR3 reads TGCGCCAGCAGCCCGGACAGCTACACAGATACGCAGTATTTT. Translated, it gives CASSPDSYTDTQYF.

The chain combines TRBV6-1 with TRBJ1-2, with D possibly matching TRBD1 (5 bases). This CDR3 spans 13 amino acids. V was shortened by 1 base and J by 7 bases, with 10 bases between the two germline ends. Germline values: CDR1 MNHNS, CDR2 SASEGT. The CDR3 spells CASSEVGGTGYTF. CDR3 coding DNA: TGTGCCAGCAGTGAAGTTGGGGGAACTGGCTACACCTTC.

This chain joins TRBV29-1 and TRBJ2-1, with D unclear. The CDR3 runs to 14 residues. Trimming shortened V by 3 bases and J by 0 bases, and 9 bases separated the two germline ends. Per the germline V gene, CDR1 is SQVTM and CDR2 is ANQGSEA. In nucleotides, the CDR3 is TGCAGCGTTGAGGGAACTCACTCCTACAATGAGCAGTTCTTC. Translation gives CSVEGTHSYNEQFF.

The chain carries TRBV7-9 and TRBJ2-7; D uncertain. The length of the CDR3 is 14 residues. V gave up 5 bases and J gave up 2 bases, with 13 bases separating them. In germline, CDR1 is SEHNR, CDR2 FQNEAQ (reference sequence). CDR3 amino acids: CASSPPGDPYEQYF. CDR3 nucleotides: TGTGCCAGCAGCCCGCCCGGAGACCCCTACGAGCAGTACTTC. The full variable domain, in which reference TRBV7-9 and TRBJ2-7 provide the parts outside the CDR3, is DTGVSQNPRHKITKRGQNVTFRCDPISEHNRLYWYRQTLGQGPEFLTYFQNEAQLEKSRLLSDRFSAERPKGSFSTLEIQRTEQGDSAMYLCASSPPGDPYEQYFGPGTRLTVT.

The chain uses TRBV18 and TRBJ2-3; D is perhaps TRBD1 or TRBD2 (5 bases each). CDR3 length: 15 amino acids. Germline-derived CDR1 and CDR2 are KGHSH and LQKENI. V was shortened by 6 bases and J by 0 bases, with 13 bases between the two germline ends. The CDR3 here is CASSRDRMSTDTQYF. CDR3 nucleotides: TGTGCCAGCTCTCGGGACCGAATGAGCACAGATACGCAGTATTTT.

This clone has a single count. The chain uses TRBV6-4 and TRBJ2-7; 12 bases are shared with TRBD1. The germline gives CDR1 MRHNA, CDR2 SNTAGT. The ends lost 7 bases at V and 6 bases at J; junction bases unmatched: 4. The CDR3 contains 13 residues. The chain's CDR3 is CASTGQGAVEQYF. DNA for the CDR3: TGTGCCAGCACGGGACAGGGGGCGGTCGAGCAGTACTTC.

The rearrangement uses TRBV14 and TRBJ2-7; D is unclear. Trimming took off 0 bases at V and 3 bases at J, with 9 bases between the two ends. CDR3 length equals 14 residues. Germline CDR1 SGHDN, CDR2 FVKESK. The CDR3 sequence: CASSQEGHVYEQYF. The CDR3 DNA follows: TGTGCCAGCAGCCAAGAGGGTCATGTCTACGAGCAGTACTTC. Using reference TRBV14 and TRBJ2-7 for the parts outside the CDR3, the full variable domain is EAGVTQFPSHSVIEKGQTVTLRCDPISGHDNLYWYRRVMGKEIKFLLHFVKESKQDESGMPNNRFLAERTGGTYSTLKVQPAELEDSGVYFCASSQEGHVYEQYFGPGTRLTVT.

The chain is built from TRBV11-2 and TRBJ2-4, with 8 bases that match TRBD2. This CDR3 region has 16 residues. The trim removed 5 bases at V and 0 bases at J, leaving 6 bases unmatched. Germline V gives CDR1 SGHAT, CDR2 FQNNGV. The CDR3 bases are TGTGCCAGCAGCCCGCGACTAGCGCAAGCCAAAAACATTCAGTACTTC. As protein: CASSPRLAQAKNIQYF. The full variable domain, completed using reference TRBV11-2 and TRBJ2-4, is EAGVAQSPRYKIIEKRQSVAFWCNPISGHATLYWYQQILGQGPKLLIQFQNNGVVDDSQLPKDRFSAERLKGVDSTLKIQPAKLEDSAVYLCASSPRLAQAKNIQYFGAGTRLSVL.

The V and J genes are TRBV21-1 and TRBJ2-7. TRBV21-1 is labeled a pseudogene. The CDR3 contains 14 residues. The CDR3 coding sequence is TGTGCCAGCAGCATTATGGGAGGGGGCAACGAGCAGTACTTC. Its protein product is CASSIMGGGNEQYF.

The rearrangement uses TRBV29-1 and TRBJ2-1, with 15 nucleotides matching TRBD2. CDR1 and CDR2 (germline): SQVTM, ANQGSEA. The junction had 7 bases not matched to a gene; V was cut back by 3 bases and J by 4 bases. The length of the CDR3 is 17 residues. The CDR3 protein is CSVDGTSGGRNYNEQFF. CDR3 DNA sequence: TGCAGCGTTGATGGGACTAGCGGGGGGCGTAATTACAATGAGCAGTTCTTC.

This chain links TRBV6-5 with TRBJ2-7, with a possible D match to TRBD1 (5 bases). Germline CDR1 and CDR2: MNHEY and SVGAGI. The CDR3 has 16 amino acids. V was clipped by 0 bases and J by 0 bases, with 12 bases between them. CDR3 region: CASSYSQGASSYEQYF. DNA for the CDR3: TGTGCCAGCAGTTACTCGCAGGGTGCGAGCTCCTACGAGCAGTACTTC.

The chain employs TRBV28 and TRBJ2-1; no clear D. Germline CDR1 and CDR2: MDHEN and SYDVKM. This CDR3 is built from 12 residues. Trimming shortened V by 3 bases and J by 7 bases, and 7 bases separated the two germline ends. The CDR3, as DNA: TGTGCCAGCAGTTTTCGACTGAATGAGCAGTTCTTC. The encoded protein is CASSFRLNEQFF.

The chain links TRBV30 to TRBJ2-1, with D unresolved. Trimming took off 2 bases at V and 7 bases at J, with 21 bases between the two ends. The CDR3 runs to 16 residues. Per the germline V gene, CDR1 is GTSNPN and CDR2 is SVGIG (reference sequence). The CDR3 DNA reads as TGTGCCTGGAGTCATACATCGTTCGGAATGTTAAATGAGCAGTTCTTC. Amino acid sequence: CAWSHTSFGMLNEQFF.

V gene TRBV5-5 combines with J gene TRBJ1-1, with D possibly matching TRBD1 (5 bases). The ends were cut back, 6 bases at V and 3 bases at J, with 18 bases in the middle. The CDR3 runs to 15 residues. The germline CDR1 and CDR2 sequences are SGHKS and YYEKEE (reference sequence). Here the CDR3 reads CASTPWSGEYTEAFF. In DNA form, the CDR3 reads TGTGCCAGCACCCCTTGGTCGGGGGAGTACACTGAAGCTTTCTTT. Supplemented by reference TRBV5-5 and TRBJ1-1, the full variable domain reads DAGVTQSPTHLIKTRGQQVTLRCSPISGHKSVSWYQQVLGQGPQFIFQYYEKEERGRGNFPDRFSARQFPNYSSELNVNALLLGDSALYLCASTPWSGEYTEAFFGQGTRLTVV.

The CDR3 sequence is CASRSDRDGQETQYF. In nucleotides, the CDR3 is TGTGCCAGCAGATCCGACAGGGACGGTCAAGAGACCCAGTACTTC. This chain uses TRBV5-6 with TRBJ2-5, with 7 bases matching TRBD1. The V segment lost 5 bases and the J segment 2 bases; nucleotides outside the gene matches: 9. Germline CDR1 and CDR2: SGHDT and YYEEEE. This CDR3 region has 15 residues.

This chain joins TRBV5-1 and TRBJ2-5; D may correspond to TRBD1 or TRBD2 (5 bases each). The CDR3 contains 13 residues. Per germline, CDR1 SGHRS and CDR2 YFSETQ. V was pared by 3 bases and J by 5 bases, with 11 bases between. The CDR3 loop reads CASSWDAAETQYF. CDR3 nucleotides: TGCGCCAGCAGCTGGGACGCAGCCGAGACCCAGTACTTC.

The CDR3 region is CASSFTGGPEQFF. The CDR3 nucleotides read TGTGCCAGCAGCTTTACAGGGGGCCCGGAGCAGTTCTTC. V gene TRBV11-2 combines with J gene TRBJ2-1, with 9 bases aligning to TRBD1. Per germline, CDR1 SGHAT and CDR2 FQNNGV. The junction had 4 bases not matched to a gene; V was cut back by 3 bases and J by 10 bases. The length of the CDR3 is 13 residues.

The V gene is TRBV2, the J gene TRBJ2-7, with 10 bases matching TRBD2. The trim removed 6 bases at V and 6 bases at J, leaving 5 bases unmatched. Germline V gene sequence: CDR1 SNHLY, CDR2 FYNNEI. This CDR3 is 13 amino acids long. CDR3 region: CASRGLARGEQYF. The CDR3 DNA reads TGTGCCAGCAGGGGACTAGCGCGGGGCGAGCAGTACTTC.

This clone was found once. The chain has TRBV27 and TRBJ2-7; D unclear. Trimming removed 4 bases at V and 2 bases at J, with 15 bases between. The CDR3 length is 15 residues. Germline V gene sequence: CDR1 MNHEY, CDR2 SMNVEV (reference sequence). CDR3 nucleotide sequence: TGTGCCAGCAGTTACAACGGTTTGGTAGCCTACGAGCAGTACTTC. This gives the protein CASSYNGLVAYEQYF.

The rearrangement links TRBV27 to TRBJ1-4; no firm D call. The germline CDR1 and CDR2 sequences are MNHEY and SMNVEV (reference sequence). CDR3 length: 14 residues. V was shortened by 3 bases and J by 7 bases, with 12 bases between the two germline ends. CDR3 coding DNA: TGTGCCAGCAGTTTGGGTTGGGTCCCTGAAAAACTGTTTTTT. This codes for CASSLGWVPEKLFF.

The chain links TRBV29-1 to TRBJ2-2; D is possibly TRBD2 (6 bases). Germline assignment: CDR1 SQVTM and CDR2 ANQGSEA. The V end lost 5 bases, the J end lost 5 bases, and 12 bases lay between the germline ends. The CDR3 length is 13 residues. The CDR3 coding sequence is TGCAGCGTTCTTGGCGGGGAGACCGGGGAGCTGTTTTTT. Translation gives CSVLGGETGELFF.

This chain uses TRBV19 with TRBJ1-2; the D gene is possibly TRBD1 (5 bases). CDR1 and CDR2 (germline): LNHDA, SQIVND (reference sequence). The ends were cut back, 3 bases at V and 4 bases at J, with 18 bases in the middle. The CDR3 extends over 16 amino acids. The CDR3 loop is CASSIQLYSGPYGYTF. The CDR3 DNA reads as TGTGCCAGTAGTATTCAGTTGTACTCGGGACCCTATGGCTACACCTTC. Supplemented by reference TRBV19 and TRBJ1-2, the full variable domain reads DGGITQSPKYLFRKEGQNVTLSCEQNLNHDAMYWYRQDPGQGLRLIYYSQIVNDFQKGDIAEGYSVSREKKESFPLTVTSAQKNPTAFYLCASSIQLYSGPYGYTFGSGTRLTVV.

The rearrangement joins TRBV11-3 to TRBJ2-3, with TRBD2 matching over 8 bases. V lost 5 bases and J lost 5; bases outside the gene matches: 6. Germline V gives CDR1 SGHNT, CDR2 YENEEA. This CDR3 is 14 amino acids long. The CDR3 here is CASSISGSQDTQYF. In DNA form, the CDR3 reads TGTGCCAGCAGCATCAGCGGGAGTCAAGATACGCAGTATTTT.

The chain has TRBV28 and TRBJ1-5, with unresolved D. In germline, CDR1 is MDHEN, CDR2 SYDVKM. V was clipped by 8 bases and J by 2 bases, with 7 bases between them. This CDR3 spans 12 amino acids. The DNA of the CDR3 is TGTGCCAGCTTGGCAGGCAATCAGCCCCAGCATTTT. It specifies CASLAGNQPQHF.

The rearrangement joins TRBV6-4 to TRBJ2-1; 7 bases fit TRBD2. After removal of 0 bases from V and 5 bases from J, the junction contained 4 bases not matched to a gene. The V gene's germline CDR1 is MRHNA and CDR2 SNTAGT. CDR3 size: 15 residues. Here the CDR3 reads CASSDSPSGHNEQFF. CDR3 sequence (DNA): TGTGCCAGCAGTGACTCGCCTAGCGGCCACAATGAGCAGTTCTTC.

V usage is TRBV7-9 and J usage is TRBJ1-4; tentatively, D is TRBD1 (5 bases). The V end lost 6 bases, the J end lost 4 bases, and 12 bases lay between the germline ends. The CDR3 has 14 amino acids. The V gene's germline CDR1 is SEHNR and CDR2 FQNEAQ (reference sequence). The CDR3: CASSSGTVNEKLFF. The CDR3 DNA sequence: TGTGCCAGCAGTTCCGGGACGGTTAATGAAAAACTGTTTTTT.